These T cell receptor beta chains were read from a single sample in a study of regulatory T cells in long-lasting Graves disease. Each CDR3 protein gets one entry after TCRdb re-called the multiplex PCR reads with MiXCR. The repertoire consists of over 650,000 distinct CDR3 sequences, with 25% to 35% occurring once and the leading ten covering under 50%. This material consisted of peripheral blood mononuclear cells (PBMCs), taken when the disease was refractory, from a patient treated with antithyroid drugs. These receptors came from a female donor with Graves disease. The CDR3 runs from the conserved cysteine through the conserved F or W. A D gene is named only where the DNA matches it firmly. Rows may omit the clone size; those that give it use once, few, many or a size class.

D gene,J gene,V gene,clone size,CDR3 DNA,CDR3 protein
NA,TRBJ1-2,TRBV20-1,NA,TGCAGTGCTAGAGATGAGGTTGACTATGGCTACACCTTC,CSARDEVDYGYTF
NA,TRBJ2-7,TRBV27,many,TGTGCCAGCAGTTCGAAAGCAGGGGACCCCTACGAGCAGTACTTC,CASSSKAGDPYEQYF
NA,TRBJ2-1,TRBV10-2,NA,TGCGCCAGCAGCAAGACTAGATACAATGAGCAGTTCTTC,CASSKTRYNEQFF
TRBD1,TRBJ1-5,TRBV6-1,NA,TGTGCCAGCTGGTCGGGACAGAATCAGCCCCAGCATTTT,CASWSGQNQPQHF
TRBD2,TRBJ2-4,TRBV3-1,NA,TGTGCCAGCAGCCATACTAGCGGACAGTTGGCCCAGTACTTC,CASSHTSGQLAQYF
NA,TRBJ2-7,TRBV6-1,NA,TGTGCCAGCAGTGCCTTTAGGGGTTACGAGCAGTACTTC,CASSAFRGYEQYF
TRBD2,TRBJ2-5,TRBV24-1,NA,TGTGCCACCAGTGACCCGGGACAGGGGTTAGGGACTAGCGGGAGAGGGGCCGAAGAGACCCAGTACTTC,CATSDPGQGLGTSGRGAEETQYF
TRBD1,TRBJ1-4,TRBV28,NA,TGTGCCAGCAGCTTAAATGGACAGGGAAACGAAAAACTGTTTTTT,CASSLNGQGNEKLFF
TRBD1,TRBJ1-1,TRBV6-1,NA,TGTGCCAGCAGTAGTACAGGGGTCAAAAACACTGAAGCTTTCTTT,CASSSTGVKNTEAFF
TRBD1,TRBJ1-1,TRBV28,many,TGTGCCAGCAGTATCTGGACAGGGCAGAACACTGAAGCTTTCTTT,CASSIWTGQNTEAFF
TRBD1,TRBJ2-7,TRBV2,NA,TGTGCCAGCAGTGTTATCCGGGACAGGGTCTACGAGCAGTACTTC,CASSVIRDRVYEQYF
NA,TRBJ1-2,TRBV6-1,NA,TGTGCCAGCAATCCTGGACTTAACTATGGCTACACCTTC,CASNPGLNYGYTF
TRBD2,TRBJ2-5,TRBV29-1,NA,TGCAGCACCTCGGGACTAGGGGGTCAGGAGACCCAGTACTTC,CSTSGLGGQETQYF
NA,TRBJ1-2,TRBV5-1,few,TGCGCCAGCAATGAGGGAGACTATGGCTACACCTTC,CASNEGDYGYTF
NA,TRBJ1-4,TRBV11-2,many,TGTGCCAGCAGCTTAGATCCCATTTCAAGTGAAAAACTGTTTTTT,CASSLDPISSEKLFF
NA,TRBJ1-1,TRBV6-1,few,TGTGCCAGCAGTGCGAGGGGTCGGAACACTGAAGCTTTCTTT,CASSARGRNTEAFF
TRBD2,TRBJ2-4,TRBV19,NA,TGTGCCAGTAGTATGGGACTAGCGGGAGGAGGGGACATTCAGTACTTC,CASSMGLAGGGDIQYF